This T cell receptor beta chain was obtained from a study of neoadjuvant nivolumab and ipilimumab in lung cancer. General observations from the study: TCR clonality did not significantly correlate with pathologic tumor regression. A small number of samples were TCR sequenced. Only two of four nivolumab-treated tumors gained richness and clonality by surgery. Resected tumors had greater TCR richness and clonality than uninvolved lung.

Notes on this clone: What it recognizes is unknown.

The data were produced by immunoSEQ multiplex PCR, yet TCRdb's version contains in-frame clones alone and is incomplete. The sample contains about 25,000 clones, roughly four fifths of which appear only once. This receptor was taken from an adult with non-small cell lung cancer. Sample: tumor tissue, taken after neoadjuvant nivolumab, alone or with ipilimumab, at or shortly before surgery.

The CDR3 nucleotides read TGTGCCAGCTCACCAAGCCTCGACGCAGATACGCAGTATTTT. Amino acids: CASSPSLDADTQYF. The V and J genes are TRBV18 and TRBJ2-3; unclear D gene. Germline lookup yields CDR1 KGHSH and CDR2 LQKENI. This CDR3 has 14 amino acids. V gave up 2 bases and J gave up 4 bases, with 10 bases separating them.